These T cell receptor beta chains were read from a single sample in a study of T cells in Graves' hyperthyroidism and ophthalmopathy. TCRdb fed the multiplex PCR reads into MiXCR, producing one record per CDR3 protein. Among 550,000 to 700,000 distinct CDR3 sequences listed, roughly 46% were seen once. Sequencing was carried out using peripheral blood or thyroid tissue (not recorded which). These TCRs come from an adult woman with Graves' disease, either hyperthyroidism or ophthalmopathy (not recorded which). CDR3s include the opening cysteine and the closing phenylalanine or tryptophan. A D gene is named only where the DNA matches it firmly. Expanded clones get a size class; other rows say once, few or many, or leave the size out.

D gene	V gene	J gene	clone size	CDR3 protein	CDR3 DNA
NA	TRBV7-9	TRBJ1-2	NA	CASSFHDPSSYDYTF	TGTGCCAGCAGCTTCCACGACCCTTCTAGCTATGACTACACCTTC
NA	TRBV29-1	TRBJ1-5	NA	CSVALQGGVQPQHF	TGCAGCGTTGCGTTACAGGGTGGGGTTCAGCCCCAGCATTTT
TRBD2	TRBV29-1	TRBJ2-5	many	CSVVAGGRETQYF	TGCAGCGTTGTAGCGGGAGGGCGGGAGACCCAGTACTTC
NA	TRBV6-1	TRBJ2-6	NA	CASSPGGTEDLTF	TGTGCCAGCAGTCCGGGCGGTACAGAGGACCTGACTTTC
NA	TRBV29-1	TRBJ2-7	NA	CSGDRLSNYEQYF	TGCAGCGGTGACAGGCTTTCTAACTACGAGCAGTACTTC
NA	TRBV7-9	TRBJ1-1	NA	CASSLRGGQNTEAFF	TGTGCCAGCAGCTTAAGAGGGGGGCAGAACACTGAAGCTTTCTTT
NA	TRBV5-1	TRBJ1-1	NA	CASSFGQGRAEAFF	TGCGCCAGCAGCTTCGGGCAGGGACGGGCTGAAGCTTTCTTT
NA	TRBV20-1	TRBJ1-2	many	CSARGRGTLNYGYTF	TGCAGTGCTAGAGGGAGGGGAACGTTGAACTATGGCTACACCTTC
TRBD1	TRBV6-1	TRBJ2-5	NA	CASKDRASNQTQYF	TGTGCCAGCAAAGACAGGGCTAGCAATCAGACCCAGTACTTC
NA	TRBV2	TRBJ1-2	NA	CASSEVPGLNYGYTF	TGTGCCAGCAGTGAGGTTCCCGGCCTTAACTATGGCTACACCTTC
NA	TRBV7-8	TRBJ1-4	many	CASSPPGGGRNEKLFF	TGTGCCAGCAGCCCCCCCGGTGGGGGGAGAAATGAAAAACTGTTTTTT
TRBD1	TRBV12-3/TRBV12-4	TRBJ2-5	many	CASTPGQGVRETQYF	TGTGCCAGCACCCCGGGACAGGGGGTCCGGGAGACCCAGTACTTC
TRBD2	TRBV5-1	TRBJ2-2	many	CASLLGTSGSLNTGELFF	TGCGCCAGCTTGCTTGGGACTAGCGGGAGCCTGAACACCGGGGAGCTGTTTTTT
TRBD2	TRBV20-1	TRBJ2-7	many	CSAPYLAGVVREQYF	TGCAGTGCTCCTTATTTAGCGGGAGTTGTACGCGAGCAGTACTTC
NA	TRBV7-2	TRBJ1-6	NA	CASSEQEGNSPLHF	TGTGCCAGCAGTGAGCAGGAGGGTAATTCACCCCTCCACTTT
NA	TRBV20-1	TRBJ2-5	many	CSASEQAYRKTQYF	TGCAGTGCTAGTGAACAGGCGTACAGGAAGACCCAGTACTTC
NA	TRBV20-1	TRBJ2-6	many	CSASEGSLSGANVLTF	TGCAGTGCTAGTGAGGGCTCATTATCTGGGGCCAACGTCCTGACTTTC
TRBD1	TRBV10-3	TRBJ1-1	NA	CAISGGTGGRTEAFF	TGTGCCATCAGTGGGGGGACAGGGGGCCGGACTGAAGCTTTCTTT
NA	TRBV20-1	TRBJ1-1	NA	CSALPQLGTEAFF	TGCAGTGCCCTCCCGCAGCTGGGCACTGAAGCTTTCTTT
TRBD1	TRBV7-3	TRBJ1-1	NA	CASSSNRGSTEAFF	TGTGCCAGCAGCTCAAACAGGGGTTCCACTGAAGCTTTCTTT
TRBD2	TRBV7-9	TRBJ2-1	NA	CASSPMTSGGSYNEQFF	TGTGCCAGCAGCCCGATGACTAGCGGGGGCTCCTACAATGAGCAGTTCTTC
TRBD1	TRBV14	TRBJ1-4	NA	CASSQEGQGLNEKLFF	TGTGCCAGCAGCCAAGAAGGACAGGGCCTTAATGAAAAACTGTTTTTT
NA	TRBV6-1	TRBJ1-2	many	CASSNTVRPNYGYTF	TGTGCCAGCAGTAACACGGTCAGGCCTAACTATGGCTACACCTTC
NA	TRBV5-1	TRBJ1-5	NA	CASSLVGSGMEETQHF	TGCGCCAGCAGCTTGGTTGGTAGCGGGATGGAAGAGACCCAGCATTTT
NA	TRBV7-9	TRBJ2-5	NA	CASSLVGPGETQYF	TGTGCCAGCAGCTTAGTTGGCCCAGGGGAGACCCAGTACTTC
NA	TRBV19	TRBJ1-5	many	CACVAGNQPQHF	TGTGCCTGTGTAGCTGGCAATCAGCCCCAGCATTTT
NA	TRBV29-1	TRBJ1-1	few	CSVDWPNTEAFF	TGCAGCGTTGATTGGCCGAACACTGAAGCTTTCTTT
TRBD1	TRBV7-3	TRBJ1-3	many	CASSSGQGNTIYF	TGTGCCAGCAGCTCGGGACAGGGAAACACCATATATTTT
NA	TRBV25-1	TRBJ1-4	NA	CARGGHSNEKLFF	TGTGCGCGGGGAGGACACAGTAATGAAAAACTGTTTTTT
TRBD1	TRBV10-3	TRBJ1-6	NA	CAISEEGQGFGSPLHF	TGTGCCATCAGTGAGGAGGGACAGGGATTTGGTTCACCCCTCCACTTT
NA	TRBV29-1	TRBJ1-3	NA	CSVVVSSTGNTIYF	TGCAGCGTTGTCGTCAGCAGCACTGGAAACACCATATATTTT
TRBD2	TRBV27	TRBJ2-5	NA	CASSRTSGTSFFETQYF	TGTGCCAGCAGTAGGACTAGCGGGACCTCATTCTTCGAGACCCAGTACTTC
TRBD1	TRBV6-5	TRBJ2-2	NA	CASSRHRQGHTGELFF	TGTGCCAGCAGCCGACACCGACAGGGGCACACCGGGGAGCTGTTTTTT
NA	TRBV7-8	TRBJ1-1	NA	CASSLDDAWRGAFF	TGTGCCAGCAGCTTAGATGATGCGTGGAGGGGAGCTTTCTTT
NA	TRBV29-1	TRBJ1-2	NA	CSQTRDAGRRGYTF	TGCAGCCAGACCCGGGACGCCGGTCGAAGGGGCTACACCTTC